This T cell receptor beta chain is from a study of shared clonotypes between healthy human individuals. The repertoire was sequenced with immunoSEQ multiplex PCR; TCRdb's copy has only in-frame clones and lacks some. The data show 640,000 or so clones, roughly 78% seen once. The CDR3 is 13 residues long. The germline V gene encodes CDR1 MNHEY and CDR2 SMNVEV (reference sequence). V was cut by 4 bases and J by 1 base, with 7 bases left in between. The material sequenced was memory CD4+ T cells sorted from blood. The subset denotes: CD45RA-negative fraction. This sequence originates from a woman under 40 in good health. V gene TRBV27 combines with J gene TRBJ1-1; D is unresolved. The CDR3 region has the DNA TGTGCCAGCAGTTACCAGAGGAACACTGAAGCTTTCTTT. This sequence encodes CASSYQRNTEAFF.